This entry features one T cell receptor beta chain sequence. Its antigen is undetermined. The data belong to a study of T cell responses to AZD1222 COVID-19 vaccine. TCRdb keeps only in-frame clones here, not all; method: immunoSEQ multiplex PCR. Of some 130,000 clones detected, approximately 88% appear once; the ten largest clones hold 5% to 6.5%. Study results and caveats: Donors in the cohort were predominantly white British and more often female, and clonal diversity was possibly underestimated. Just a handful of AZD1222 recipients tested seropositive at baseline. Reportedly, nearly half of unique spike TCRs recognized epitopes outside B.1.351/B.1.1.7 mutations.

Germline V CDR1 and CDR2: KGHDR, SFDVKD. V shed 4 bases and J 4 bases; nucleotides not matched to a gene: 6. The CDR3 loop spans 17 amino acids. This chain uses TRBV24-1 with TRBJ2-3; 14 positions match TRBD2. This sequence originates from an adult in good health. The material sequenced was peripheral blood, taken on day 0 of AZD1222 vaccination. Here the CDR3 reads CATSDHRTSGGSDTQYF. The CDR3 coding sequence is TGTGCCACCAGTGACCACCGGACTAGCGGGGGGTCAGATACGCAGTATTTT.